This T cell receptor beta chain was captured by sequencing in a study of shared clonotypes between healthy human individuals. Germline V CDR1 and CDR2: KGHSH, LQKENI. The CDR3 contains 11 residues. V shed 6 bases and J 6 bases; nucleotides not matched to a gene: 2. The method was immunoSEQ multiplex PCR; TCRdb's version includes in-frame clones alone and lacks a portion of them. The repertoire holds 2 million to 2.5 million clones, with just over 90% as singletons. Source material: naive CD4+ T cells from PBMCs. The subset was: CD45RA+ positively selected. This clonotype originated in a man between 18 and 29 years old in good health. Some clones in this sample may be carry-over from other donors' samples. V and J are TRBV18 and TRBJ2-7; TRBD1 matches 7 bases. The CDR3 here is CASSRGIEQYF. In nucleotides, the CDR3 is TGTGCCAGCTCCAGGGGGATCGAGCAGTACTTC. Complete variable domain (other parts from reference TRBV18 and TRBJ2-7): NAGVMQNPRHLVRRRGQEARLRCSPMKGHSHVYWYRQLPEEGLKFMVYLQKENIIDESGMPKERFSAEFPKEGPSILRIQQVVRGDSAAYFCASSRGIEQYFGPGTRLTVT.